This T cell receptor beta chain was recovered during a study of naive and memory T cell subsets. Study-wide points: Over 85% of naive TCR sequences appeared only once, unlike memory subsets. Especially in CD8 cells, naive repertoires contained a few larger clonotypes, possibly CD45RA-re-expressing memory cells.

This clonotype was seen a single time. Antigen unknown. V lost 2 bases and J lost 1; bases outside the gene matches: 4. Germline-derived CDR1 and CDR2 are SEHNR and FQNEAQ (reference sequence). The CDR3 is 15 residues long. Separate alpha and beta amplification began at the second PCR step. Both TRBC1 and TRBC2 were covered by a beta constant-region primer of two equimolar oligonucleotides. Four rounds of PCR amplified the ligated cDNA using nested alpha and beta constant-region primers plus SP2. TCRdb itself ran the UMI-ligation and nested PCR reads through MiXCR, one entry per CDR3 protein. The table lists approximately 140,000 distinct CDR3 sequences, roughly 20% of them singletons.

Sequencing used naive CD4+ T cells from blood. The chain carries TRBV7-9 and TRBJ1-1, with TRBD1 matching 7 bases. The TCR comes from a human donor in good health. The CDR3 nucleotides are TGTGCCAGCAGCTTAAAGGCAGGGGGGAACACTGAAGCTTTCTTT. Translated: CASSLKAGGNTEAFF.